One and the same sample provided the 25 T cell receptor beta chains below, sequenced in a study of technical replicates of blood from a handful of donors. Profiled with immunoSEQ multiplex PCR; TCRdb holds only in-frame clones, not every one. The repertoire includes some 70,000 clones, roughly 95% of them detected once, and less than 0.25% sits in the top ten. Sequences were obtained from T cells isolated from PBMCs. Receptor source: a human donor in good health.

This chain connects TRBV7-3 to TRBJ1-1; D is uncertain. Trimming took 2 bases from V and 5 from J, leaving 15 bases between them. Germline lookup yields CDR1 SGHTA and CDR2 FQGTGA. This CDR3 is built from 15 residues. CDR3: CASSLGGRGGTEAFF. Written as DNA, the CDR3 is TGTGCCAGCAGCTTAGGCGGCAGAGGAGGGACTGAAGCTTTCTTT.

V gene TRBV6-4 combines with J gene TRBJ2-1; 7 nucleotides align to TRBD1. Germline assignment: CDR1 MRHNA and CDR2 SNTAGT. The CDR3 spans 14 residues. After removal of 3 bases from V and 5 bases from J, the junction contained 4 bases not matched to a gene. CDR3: CASSEGGPDNEQFF. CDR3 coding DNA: TGTGCCAGCAGTGAAGGGGGCCCGGACAATGAGCAGTTCTTC.

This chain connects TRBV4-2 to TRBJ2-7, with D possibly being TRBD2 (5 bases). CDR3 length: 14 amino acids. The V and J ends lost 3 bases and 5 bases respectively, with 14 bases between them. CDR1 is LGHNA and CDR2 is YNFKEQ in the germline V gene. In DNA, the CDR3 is TGTGCCAGCAGCCAGGGAGAGGGAACGGACGAGCAGTACTTC. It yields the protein CASSQGEGTDEQYF.

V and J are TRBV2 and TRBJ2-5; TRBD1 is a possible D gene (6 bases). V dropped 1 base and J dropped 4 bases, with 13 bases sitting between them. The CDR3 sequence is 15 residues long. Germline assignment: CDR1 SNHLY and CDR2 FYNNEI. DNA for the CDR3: TGTGCCAGCAGTGAAGGGGGGCAGGGTGGAGAGACCCAGTACTTC. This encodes CASSEGGQGGETQYF.

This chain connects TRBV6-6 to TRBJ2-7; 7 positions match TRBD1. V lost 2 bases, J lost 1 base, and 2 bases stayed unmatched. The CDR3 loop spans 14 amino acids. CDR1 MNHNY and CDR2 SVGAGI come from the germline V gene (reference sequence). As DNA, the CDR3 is TGTGCCAGCAGTTACGGGGACAGTTCCTACGAGCAGTACTTC. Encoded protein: CASSYGDSSYEQYF.

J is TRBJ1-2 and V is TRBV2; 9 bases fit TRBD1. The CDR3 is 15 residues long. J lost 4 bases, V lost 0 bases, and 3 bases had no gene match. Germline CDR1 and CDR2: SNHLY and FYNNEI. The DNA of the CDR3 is TGTGCCAGCAGTGAAGCGGACAGGGGAAGCTATGGCTACACCTTC. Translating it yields CASSEADRGSYGYTF.

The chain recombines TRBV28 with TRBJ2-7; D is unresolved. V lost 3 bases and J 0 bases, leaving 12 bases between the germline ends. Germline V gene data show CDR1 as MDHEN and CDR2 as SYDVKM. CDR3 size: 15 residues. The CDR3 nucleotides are TGTGCCAGCAGTTTGGCTGCAGGCAACTCCTACGAGCAGTACTTC. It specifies CASSLAAGNSYEQYF.

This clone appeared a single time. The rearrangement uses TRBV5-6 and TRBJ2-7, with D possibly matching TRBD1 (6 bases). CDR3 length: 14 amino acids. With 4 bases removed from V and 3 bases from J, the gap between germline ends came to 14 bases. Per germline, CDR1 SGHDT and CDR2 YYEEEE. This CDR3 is CASSAQGVRYEQYF. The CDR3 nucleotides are TGTGCCAGCAGCGCACAGGGAGTCCGCTACGAGCAGTACTTC.

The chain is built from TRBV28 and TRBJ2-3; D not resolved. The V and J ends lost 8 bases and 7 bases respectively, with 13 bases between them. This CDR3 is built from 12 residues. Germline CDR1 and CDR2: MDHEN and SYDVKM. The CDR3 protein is CASYSSLNTQYF. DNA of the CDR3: TGTGCCAGCTATTCCTCCCTTAATACGCAGTATTTT.

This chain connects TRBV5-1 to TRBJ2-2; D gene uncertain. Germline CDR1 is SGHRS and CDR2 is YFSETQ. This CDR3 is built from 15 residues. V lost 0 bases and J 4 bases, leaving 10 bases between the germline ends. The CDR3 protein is CASSLDRAPTGELFF. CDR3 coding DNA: TGCGCCAGCAGCTTGGACAGAGCACCCACCGGGGAGCTGTTTTTT.

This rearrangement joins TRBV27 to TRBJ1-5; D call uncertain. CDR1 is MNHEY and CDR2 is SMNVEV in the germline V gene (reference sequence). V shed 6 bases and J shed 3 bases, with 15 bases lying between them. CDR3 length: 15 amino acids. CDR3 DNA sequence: TGTGCCAGCAGCCCTCGAGGCGGGATCAATCAGCCCCAGCATTTT. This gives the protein CASSPRGGINQPQHF.

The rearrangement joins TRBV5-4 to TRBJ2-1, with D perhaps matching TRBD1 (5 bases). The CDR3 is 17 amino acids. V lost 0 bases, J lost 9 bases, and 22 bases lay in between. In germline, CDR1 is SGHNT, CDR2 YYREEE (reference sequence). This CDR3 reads CASSLDLPDSVFPEQFF. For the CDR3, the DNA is TGTGCCAGCAGCTTGGACCTGCCCGACAGCGTTTTTCCTGAGCAGTTCTTC.

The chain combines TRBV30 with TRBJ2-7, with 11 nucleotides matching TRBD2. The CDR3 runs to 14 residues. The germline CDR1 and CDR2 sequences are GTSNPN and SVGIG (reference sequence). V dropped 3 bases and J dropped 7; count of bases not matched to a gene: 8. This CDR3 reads CAWRGSGGGFEQYF. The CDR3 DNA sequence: TGTGCCTGGAGAGGTAGCGGGGGGGGATTTGAGCAGTACTTC. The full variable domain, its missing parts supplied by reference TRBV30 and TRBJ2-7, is SQTIHQWPATLVQPVGSPLSLECTVEGTSNPNLYWYRQAAGRGLQLLFYSVGIGQISSEVPQNLSASRPQDRQFILSSKKLLLSDSGFYLCAWRGSGGGFEQYFGPGTRLTVT.

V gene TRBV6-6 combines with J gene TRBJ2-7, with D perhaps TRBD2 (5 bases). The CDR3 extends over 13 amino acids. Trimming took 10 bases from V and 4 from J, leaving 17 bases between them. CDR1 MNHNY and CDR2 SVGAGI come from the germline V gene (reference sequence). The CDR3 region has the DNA TGTGCCACCGCCGGGATAACTTATTACGAGCAGTACTTC. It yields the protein CATAGITYYEQYF.

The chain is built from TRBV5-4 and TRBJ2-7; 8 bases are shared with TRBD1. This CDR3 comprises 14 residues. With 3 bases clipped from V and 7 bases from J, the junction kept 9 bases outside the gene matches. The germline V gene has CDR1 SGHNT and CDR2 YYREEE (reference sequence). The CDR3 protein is CASSSPTGDQEQYF. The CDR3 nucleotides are TGTGCCAGCAGCTCTCCGACAGGGGATCAGGAGCAGTACTTC.

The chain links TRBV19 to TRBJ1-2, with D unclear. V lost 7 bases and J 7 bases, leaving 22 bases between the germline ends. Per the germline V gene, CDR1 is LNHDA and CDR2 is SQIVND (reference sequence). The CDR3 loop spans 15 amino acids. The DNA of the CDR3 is TGTGCCAGTATATCTTCGAGCCGGAGGAGGTCTGGCTACACCTTC. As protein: CASISSSRRRSGYTF. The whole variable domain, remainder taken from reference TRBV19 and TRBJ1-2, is DGGITQSPKYLFRKEGQNVTLSCEQNLNHDAMYWYRQDPGQGLRLIYYSQIVNDFQKGDIAEGYSVSREKKESFPLTVTSAQKNPTAFYLCASISSSRRRSGYTFGSGTRLTVV.

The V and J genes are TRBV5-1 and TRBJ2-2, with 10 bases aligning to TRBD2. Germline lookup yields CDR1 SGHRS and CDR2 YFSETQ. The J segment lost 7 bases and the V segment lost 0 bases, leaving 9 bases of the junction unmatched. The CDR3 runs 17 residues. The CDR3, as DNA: TGCGCCAGCAGCTTGGCCGCGCTAGCGGGAGTTGTCGGGGAGCTGTTTTTT. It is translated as CASSLAALAGVVGELFF.

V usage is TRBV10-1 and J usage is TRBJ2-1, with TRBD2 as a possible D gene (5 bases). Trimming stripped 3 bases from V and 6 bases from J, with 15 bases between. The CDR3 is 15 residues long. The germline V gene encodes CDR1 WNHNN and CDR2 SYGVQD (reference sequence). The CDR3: CASSERLDRGNEQFF. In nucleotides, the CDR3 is TGCGCCAGCAGTGAAAGGTTAGATCGGGGCAATGAGCAGTTCTTC.

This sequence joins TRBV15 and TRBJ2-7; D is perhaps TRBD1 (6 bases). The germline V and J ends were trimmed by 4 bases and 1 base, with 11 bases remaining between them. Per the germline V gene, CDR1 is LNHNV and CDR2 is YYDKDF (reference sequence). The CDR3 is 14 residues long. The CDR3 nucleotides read TGTGCCACCAGCATAGACAGGTATTCCTACGAGCAGTACTTC. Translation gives CATSIDRYSYEQYF.

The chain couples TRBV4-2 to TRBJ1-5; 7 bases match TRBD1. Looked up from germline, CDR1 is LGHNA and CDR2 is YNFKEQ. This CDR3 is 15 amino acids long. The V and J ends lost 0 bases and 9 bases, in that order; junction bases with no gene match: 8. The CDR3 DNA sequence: TGTGCCAGCAGCCAAGATTGGCAGGGGGAACGGCCCCAGCATTTT. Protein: CASSQDWQGERPQHF.

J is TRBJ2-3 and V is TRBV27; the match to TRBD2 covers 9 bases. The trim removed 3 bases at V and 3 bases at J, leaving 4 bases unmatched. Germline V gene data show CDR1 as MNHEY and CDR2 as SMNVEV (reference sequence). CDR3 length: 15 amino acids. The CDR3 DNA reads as TGTGCCAGCAGTTTTATGCTAGCGGGAACAGATACGCAGTATTTT. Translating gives CASSFMLAGTDTQYF.

The CDR3, as DNA: TGTGCCAGCAGTTCTCCGGGACAGGGCAACAATGAGCAGTTCTTC. Its protein product is CASSSPGQGNNEQFF. The rearrangement uses TRBV28 and TRBJ2-1; 9 bases fit TRBD1. The V and J ends lost 4 bases and 5 bases, in that order; junction bases with no gene match: 6. The CDR3 sequence is 15 residues long. The V gene's germline CDR1 is MDHEN and CDR2 SYDVKM.

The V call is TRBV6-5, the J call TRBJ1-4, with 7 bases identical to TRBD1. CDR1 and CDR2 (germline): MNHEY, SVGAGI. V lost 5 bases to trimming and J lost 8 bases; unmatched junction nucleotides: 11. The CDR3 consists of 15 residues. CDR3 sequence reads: CASSPFGTEAEKLFF. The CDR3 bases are TGTGCCAGCAGTCCCTTTGGGACAGAAGCGGAAAAACTGTTTTTT.

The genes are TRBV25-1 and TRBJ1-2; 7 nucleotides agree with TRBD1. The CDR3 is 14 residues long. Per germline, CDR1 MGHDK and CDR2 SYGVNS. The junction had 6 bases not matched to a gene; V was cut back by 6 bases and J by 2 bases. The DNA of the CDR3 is TGTGCCAGCAGACCAGGACAGGAAAACTATGGCTACACCTTC. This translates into CASRPGQENYGYTF.

CDR3 sequence reads: CAWNLGGSYEQYF. In DNA, the CDR3 is TGTGCCTGGAATCTAGGGGGCTCCTACGAGCAGTACTTC. This chain connects TRBV30 to TRBJ2-7, with TRBD1 as a possible D gene (6 bases). CDR3 size: 13 residues. V dropped 4 bases and J dropped 0 bases, with 10 bases sitting between them. CDR1 GTSNPN and CDR2 SVGIG come from the germline V gene (reference sequence).